Sequencing of this TCR beta chain was carried out in a study of shared clonotypes between healthy human individuals. Into CD45RA+ naive and CD45RA-negative memory subsets, the CD4+ cells were split. Some clones are missing from TCRdb's copy, which holds only in-frame ones; the method was immunoSEQ multiplex PCR. This table holds around 1.4 million clones, approximately 98.5% found once. Findings of the study overall: The study drew on few donors, limiting represented genetic and exposure-history diversity.

CDR3 size: 14 residues. V shed 7 bases and J shed 2 bases, with 15 bases lying between them. Germline CDR1 and CDR2: MNHEY and SVGAGI. Concerning this clone itself: The antigen is not known.

The chain uses TRBV6-5 and TRBJ2-7; D perhaps matches TRBD1 (6 bases). The source of this sequence is a man aged 30 to 45 in good health. Sequenced sample: naive CD4+ T cells sorted from blood. Subset: CD45RA+ positively selected. The CDR3 here is CASKSGVLPYEQYF. As DNA, the CDR3 is TGTGCCAGCAAGTCAGGGGTATTACCCTACGAGCAGTACTTC.